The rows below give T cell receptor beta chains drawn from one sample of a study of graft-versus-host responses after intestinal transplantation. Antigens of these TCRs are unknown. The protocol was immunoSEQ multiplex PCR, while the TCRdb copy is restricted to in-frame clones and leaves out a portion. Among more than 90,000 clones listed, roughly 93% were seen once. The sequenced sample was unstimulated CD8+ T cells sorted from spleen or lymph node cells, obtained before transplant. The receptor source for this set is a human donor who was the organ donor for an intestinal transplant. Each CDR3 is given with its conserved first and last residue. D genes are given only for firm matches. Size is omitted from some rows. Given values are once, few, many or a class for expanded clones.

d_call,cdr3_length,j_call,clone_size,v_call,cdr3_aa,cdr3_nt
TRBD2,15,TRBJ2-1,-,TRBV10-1,CASSEFAGVSNEQFF,TGCGCCAGCAGTGAATTTGCGGGAGTCAGCAATGAGCAGTTCTTC
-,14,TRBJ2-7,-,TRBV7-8,CASSSHRDTYEQYF,TGTGCCAGCAGCTCACACAGGGATACCTACGAGCAGTACTTC
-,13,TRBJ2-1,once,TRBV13,CASSEGRGDIQFF,TGTGCCAGCAGCGAGGGAAGGGGGGACATTCAGTTCTTC
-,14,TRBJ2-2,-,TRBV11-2,CASSLAPDSGELFF,TGTGCCAGCAGCTTAGCCCCAGATTCCGGGGAGCTGTTTTTT
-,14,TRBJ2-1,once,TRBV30,CAWSGGSSYNEQFF,TGTGCCTGGAGTGGTGGGAGCTCCTACAATGAGCAGTTCTTC
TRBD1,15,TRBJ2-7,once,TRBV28,CASSLNRGNTYEQYF,TGTGCCAGCAGTTTGAACAGGGGGAACACCTACGAGCAGTACTTC
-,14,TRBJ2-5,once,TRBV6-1,CASSEAQGLETQYF,TGTGCCAGCAGTGAAGCGCAGGGGCTAGAGACCCAGTACTTC
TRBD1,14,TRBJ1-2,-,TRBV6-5,CASKNRGSGYGYTF,TGTGCCAGCAAGAACAGGGGGTCCGGCTATGGCTACACCTTC
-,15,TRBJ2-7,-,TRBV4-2,CASSQERLGLDEQYF,TGTGCCAGCAGCCAAGAGAGGCTAGGCTTGGACGAGCAGTACTTC
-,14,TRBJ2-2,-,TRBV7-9,CASTHYADTGELFF,TGTGCCAGCACCCACTACGCGGACACCGGGGAGCTGTTTTTT
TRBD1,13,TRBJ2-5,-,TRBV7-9,CASSLAGGETQYF,TGTGCCAGCAGCTTGGCAGGGGGAGAGACCCAGTACTTC
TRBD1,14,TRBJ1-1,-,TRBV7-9,CASSLYLRDSEAFF,TGTGCCAGCAGCTTATACCTCCGGGACAGTGAAGCTTTCTTT